The 30 T cell receptor beta chains given below trace back to one sample, sequenced in a study of vaccination and CD4 T cells after COVID-19. Oncomine TCR Beta short-read sequencing was applied to DNA from cultured CD4+ T cells. TCRdb processed the PCR reads anew with MiXCR; each CDR3 protein has one entry. The sample shows roughly 18,000 distinct CDR3 sequences, about 45% of them seen only once. Described treatment: roughly 11-day PBMC culture with coronavirus spike peptide pools or control peptides (ViraFEST assay). For these receptors, no antigen is known. The specimen was CD4+ T cells from blood, cultured in vitro. These receptors all come from a human donor who had recovered from COVID-19.

This sequence joins TRBV7-2 and TRBJ2-1, with TRBD2 matching over 9 bases. After removal of 4 bases from V and 4 bases from J, the junction contained 8 bases not matched to a gene. Germline V gene data show CDR1 as SGHTA and CDR2 as FQGNSA. This CDR3 has 16 amino acids. The CDR3 is CASSSGSGGAYNEQFF. In DNA, the CDR3 is TGTGCCAGCAGCTCCGGTAGCGGGGGCGCATACAATGAGCAGTTCTTC.

This chain connects TRBV5-1 to TRBJ2-1; 7 bases line up with TRBD2. V was pared by 3 bases and J by 4 bases, with 13 bases of the junction left unmatched. CDR1 and CDR2 (germline): SGHRS, YFSETQ. There are 17 residues in the CDR3. Here the CDR3 reads CASSWDPNTGLYNEQFF. Here the CDR3 DNA reads TGCGCCAGCAGCTGGGACCCCAACACGGGACTATACAATGAGCAGTTCTTC.

The chain has TRBV20-1 and TRBJ1-6, with 8 bases matching TRBD1. CDR1 is DFQATT and CDR2 is SNEGSKA in the germline V gene (reference sequence). J lost 7 bases, V lost 2 bases, and 7 bases had no gene match. This CDR3 comprises 15 residues. The CDR3 region is CSARLNRGLNSPLHF. Written as DNA, the CDR3 is TGCAGTGCTAGACTAAACAGGGGGTTAAATTCACCCCTCCACTTT.

This clonotype was counted only a few times. This chain links TRBV20-1 with TRBJ2-1, with D perhaps matching TRBD1 (5 bases). Germline V CDR1 and CDR2: DFQATT, SNEGSKA (reference sequence). The germline V and J ends were trimmed by 3 bases and 9 bases, with 18 bases remaining between them. The CDR3 is made up of 14 amino acids. As DNA, the CDR3 is TGCAGTGCTAGGGGGCAGGGTGTTGGTGGTGAGCAGTTCTTC. Translating it yields CSARGQGVGGEQFF.

This chain uses TRBV11-3 with TRBJ1-1; 7 bases line up with TRBD1. The CDR3 has 14 residues. The V segment lost 7 bases and the J segment 4 bases; nucleotides outside the gene matches: 9. Germline-derived CDR1 and CDR2 are SGHNT and YENEEA. The CDR3 DNA reads as TGTGCCAGCACCAGGGGGGGCGCGAGCACTGAAGCTTTCTTT. It yields the protein CASTRGGASTEAFF.

The chain employs TRBV28 and TRBJ1-2; D not resolved. The CDR3 is 14 residues long. Germline loops: CDR1 MDHEN, CDR2 SYDVKM. V dropped 2 bases and J dropped 7 bases, with 14 bases sitting between them. As DNA, the CDR3 is TGTGCCAGCAGTTTACTTGTGGGCGCGGGTGGCTACACCTTC. Amino acid sequence: CASSLLVGAGGYTF.

This rearrangement joins TRBV6-1 to TRBJ1-4; 8 bases match TRBD1. The length of the CDR3 is 14 residues. V shed 5 bases and J 8 bases; nucleotides not matched to a gene: 7. From germline, CDR1 is MNHNS and CDR2 SASEGT. The CDR3 coding sequence is TGTGCCAGCAGTCAGGACAGGGTTCGAGAAAAACTGTTTTTT. Protein sequence: CASSQDRVREKLFF.

This clonotype has a handful of counts. V usage is TRBV12-3 or TRBV12-4 and J usage is TRBJ1-2; 9 nucleotides agree with TRBD1. There are 14 residues in the CDR3. With V trimmed by 7 bases and J by 5 bases, 8 bases remained unmatched. The CDR3 sequence: CASKHRDRVYGYTF. CDR3 nucleotides: TGTGCCAGCAAACACCGGGACAGGGTGTATGGCTACACCTTC.

V gene TRBV24-1 combines with J gene TRBJ1-5, with 10 positions matching TRBD1. The CDR3 runs to 16 residues. CDR1 is KGHDR and CDR2 is SFDVKD in the germline V gene. J was trimmed by 6 bases and V by 4 bases; bases with no gene match: 8. The CDR3: CATSDTTRQGAQPQHF. Here the CDR3 DNA reads TGTGCCACCAGTGACACTACCCGACAGGGGGCTCAGCCCCAGCATTTT.

This clonotype was seen more than once but under ten times. The V and J genes are TRBV12-3 or TRBV12-4 and TRBJ1-1; unclear D gene. There are 14 residues in the CDR3. V dropped 3 bases and J dropped 6 bases, with 14 bases sitting between them. This chain's CDR3 is CASSLGKLVAEAFF. Here the CDR3 DNA reads TGTGCCAGCAGTTTGGGCAAGCTGGTCGCTGAAGCTTTCTTT.

A few counts support this clonotype. This chain connects TRBV6-4 to TRBJ2-3; D not certain. The CDR3 length is 13 residues. V gave up 2 bases and J gave up 1 base, with 4 bases separating them. Germline V gene data show CDR1 as MRHNA and CDR2 as SNTAGT. Here the CDR3 DNA reads TGTGCCAGCAGTGACGGGGGCACAGATACGCAGTATTTT. Protein: CASSDGGTDTQYF.

The rearrangement joins TRBV18 to TRBJ2-1; tentative D call: TRBD2 (5 bases). Germline values: CDR1 KGHSH, CDR2 LQKENI. The V and J ends lost 3 bases and 7 bases respectively, with 10 bases between them. The CDR3 spans 13 residues. In nucleotides, the CDR3 is TGTGCCAGCTCACCTATGGGAGTTAATGAGCAGTTCTTC. It translates to CASSPMGVNEQFF.

The chain uses TRBV6-2 or TRBV6-3 and TRBJ2-1; 8 bases map to TRBD2. Germline V gene lookup returns CDR1 MNHEY and CDR2 SVGEGT. The CDR3 runs 17 residues. V dropped 9 bases and J dropped 3; count of bases not matched to a gene: 16. CDR3 protein: CASKLHVTSGIYNEQFF. Here the CDR3 DNA reads TGTGCCAGTAAACTACATGTTACTAGCGGAATCTACAATGAGCAGTTCTTC.

This clonotype was seen a handful of times. The chain couples TRBV7-2 to TRBJ2-2, with D unresolved. Trimming pared 1 base from V and 2 bases from J, leaving 5 bases between. The CDR3 has 14 residues. The germline V gene has CDR1 SGHTA and CDR2 FQGNSA. CDR3 residues: CASSLDGNTGELFF. CDR3 DNA sequence: TGTGCCAGCAGCTTAGATGGAAACACCGGGGAGCTGTTTTTT.

This clonotype has only a few counts. The rearrangement links TRBV11-2 to TRBJ2-7; weak D call: TRBD1 (6 bases). Looked up from germline, CDR1 is SGHAT and CDR2 is FQNNGV. CDR3 length equals 15 residues. The V end was cut by 4 bases, the J end by 7 bases, with 20 bases between. In nucleotides, the CDR3 is TGTGCCAGCAGCTACCGGGACCCGGACAGAGGAGAGCAGTACTTC. Its protein is CASSYRDPDRGEQYF.

This clonotype was observed a single time. The CDR3 nucleotides read TGTGCCAGCAGACCCAAACAGGGGTTTGGAGCTAGGACCCAGTACTTC. This sequence encodes CASRPKQGFGARTQYF. This chain links TRBV6-2 or TRBV6-3 with TRBJ2-5; 7 bases fit TRBD1. Germline V lookup: CDR1 MNHEY, CDR2 SVGEGT. The CDR3 runs to 16 residues. Trimming took 6 bases from V and 7 from J; bases not matched to a gene: 17.

This clonotype was counted a few times. The rearrangement links TRBV20-1 to TRBJ2-5; D is possibly TRBD2 (6 bases). The germline gives CDR1 DFQATT, CDR2 SNEGSKA (reference sequence). The CDR3 spans 14 residues. Trimming pared 4 bases from V and 4 bases from J, leaving 16 bases between. The DNA for the CDR3 is TGCAGTGCTAAAGAGGCACGAGCGGGAGAGACCCAGTACTTC. It codes for CSAKEARAGETQYF.

This CDR3 reads CSRKSSGLYEQYF. CDR3 nucleotide sequence: TGCAGTAGGAAGTCTAGCGGACTCTACGAGCAGTACTTC. The chain links TRBV20-1 to TRBJ2-7; TRBD2 aligns across 7 bases. This CDR3 is 13 amino acids long. The ends lost 8 bases at V and 3 bases at J; junction bases unmatched: 10. Germline CDR1 reads DFQATT; CDR2 reads SNEGSKA (reference sequence).

This chain uses TRBV18 with TRBJ1-4; D gene ambiguous. The CDR3 spans 13 residues. Germline assignment: CDR1 KGHSH and CDR2 LQKENI. V dropped 4 bases and J dropped 6 bases, with 9 bases sitting between them. DNA for the CDR3: TGTGCCAGCTCACGACAAGACTATGAAAAACTGTTTTTT. It specifies CASSRQDYEKLFF.

This clonotype was observed a few times. The gene calls are TRBV7-9 and TRBJ2-5; 11 bases agree with TRBD1. Trimming at V came to 7 bases and at J to 5 bases, leaving 9 bases not matched to a gene. The CDR3 consists of 15 residues. The germline gives CDR1 SEHNR, CDR2 FQNEAQ (reference sequence). For the CDR3, the DNA is TGTGCCAGCACCTCGGGACAGGGGGTCGCGGAGACCCAGTACTTC. This gives the protein CASTSGQGVAETQYF.

V usage is TRBV5-4 and J usage is TRBJ2-7; tentative D call: TRBD2 (6 bases). Trimming stripped 0 bases from V and 6 bases from J, with 25 bases between. Germline assignment: CDR1 SGHNT and CDR2 YYREEE (reference sequence). There are 18 residues in the CDR3. CDR3 in amino acids: CASSLGGGVGGLRVEQYF. The CDR3 region has the DNA TGTGCCAGCAGCTTGGGCGGTGGGGTTGGGGGACTCCGGGTCGAGCAGTACTTC.

The table lists this clonotype with a few counts. The chain uses TRBV20-1 and TRBJ2-7, with TRBD2 matching 14 bases. This CDR3 spans 16 amino acids. J gave up 3 bases and V 6 bases, and 10 bases lay outside the gene matches. Germline V gene data show CDR1 as DFQATT and CDR2 as SNEGSKA (reference sequence). The DNA for the CDR3 is TGCAGTGCCCTGGGACTAGCGGGAGCGCGACTCTACGAGCAGTACTTC. Protein: CSALGLAGARLYEQYF.

The chain recombines TRBV23-1 with TRBJ2-7, with 8 bases lining up with TRBD1. TRBV23-1 is placed among ORFs of uncertain function. There are 16 residues in the CDR3. Trimming removed 3 bases from V and 2 bases from J; junction bases left unmatched: 9. CDR3 nucleotides: TGCGCCAGCAGTCAGGCCAAGGGACAGGTAGCCTACGAGCAGTACTTC. This sequence encodes CASSQAKGQVAYEQYF.

CDR3 amino acids: CSARDWKGRFGNQPQHF. The CDR3, as DNA: TGCAGTGCTAGAGATTGGAAAGGGAGATTTGGCAATCAGCCCCAGCATTTT. The genes are TRBV20-1 and TRBJ1-5, with D unclear. Germline V lookup: CDR1 DFQATT, CDR2 SNEGSKA (reference sequence). The CDR3 is made up of 17 amino acids. The germline V and J ends were trimmed by 0 bases and 2 bases, with 17 bases remaining between them.

The rearrangement uses TRBV9 and TRBJ1-5; maybe TRBD1 (6 bases). This CDR3 spans 13 amino acids. CDR1 and CDR2 (germline): SGDLS, YYNGEE. Trimming left V 0 bases short and J 5 bases short, with 6 bases between. CDR3 region: CASSVEGDQPQHF. CDR3 DNA sequence: TGTGCCAGCAGCGTAGAGGGGGATCAGCCCCAGCATTTT.

The chain combines TRBV6-1 with TRBJ1-2, with D perhaps TRBD1 (6 bases). The ends were cut back, 0 bases at V and 5 bases at J, with 7 bases in the middle. CDR1 is MNHNS, CDR2 SASEGT, per germline. This CDR3 has 13 amino acids. This CDR3 reads CASSEAGQYGYTF. The CDR3 DNA is TGTGCCAGCAGTGAAGCGGGACAATATGGCTACACCTTC.

The V call is TRBV20-1, the J call TRBJ2-3; D might be TRBD1 or TRBD2, each matching 7 bases. Trimming shortened V by 0 bases and J by 2 bases, and 21 bases separated the two germline ends. Germline V gene sequence: CDR1 DFQATT, CDR2 SNEGSKA (reference sequence). The CDR3 contains 18 residues. DNA of the CDR3: TGCAGTGCTAGAGACCCAGGGGGACGCGGGGGACCCACAGATACGCAGTATTTT. Translation gives CSARDPGGRGGPTDTQYF.

There are a few counts of this clonotype. CDR3 residues: CASSEQGGSGELFF. The CDR3 DNA reads as TGTGCCAGCAGTGAGCAGGGGGGCTCCGGGGAGCTGTTTTTT. The chain is built from TRBV6-1 and TRBJ2-2; the D gene is possibly TRBD1 (7 bases). With 3 bases removed from V and 6 bases from J, the gap between germline ends came to 11 bases. The CDR3 is 14 amino acids. Germline V gives CDR1 MNHNS, CDR2 SASEGT.

V is TRBV2 and J is TRBJ1-5; weak D call: TRBD1 (5 bases). The CDR3 sequence is 14 residues long. V lost 6 bases and J 0 bases, leaving 9 bases between the germline ends. Germline V gives CDR1 SNHLY, CDR2 FYNNEI. The CDR3 protein is CASRAGLSNQPQHF. The CDR3 DNA reads as TGTGCCAGCAGGGCGGGACTTAGCAATCAGCCCCAGCATTTT.

This clonotype was seen more than once but under ten times. The chain combines TRBV6-5 with TRBJ2-5; 9 bases fit TRBD2. Germline V lookup: CDR1 MNHEY, CDR2 SVGAGI. V trimming: 4 bases; J trimming: 5 bases; junction bases outside the gene matches: 8. The CDR3 is 15 amino acids. The CDR3 protein is CASSSPAGGLETQYF. In DNA form, the CDR3 reads TGTGCCAGCAGTTCCCCGGCGGGGGGGTTGGAGACCCAGTACTTC.